This T cell receptor beta chain was captured in a study of T cell clonality in common variable immunodeficiency. V was pared by 5 bases and J by 6 bases, with 5 bases of the junction left unmatched. CDR1 is GTSNPN and CDR2 is SVGIG in the germline V gene (reference sequence). This CDR3 region has 13 residues. The CVID group had fewer than 19 females and 29 males, mean age roughly 40. Most patients and controls had Caucasian heritage. Notes on the study in general: Fewer TCRbeta clones were shared among CVID subjects than controls. In common variable immunodeficiency, TCR beta chains reportedly carried fewer deletions and N-nucleotide insertions.

CVID and control samples used equivalent genomic DNA input. Sequenced by immunoSEQ multiplex PCR; TCRdb stores in-frame clones only, minus some. This sample shows 40,000 or so clones and no singletons; 5% to 6.5% rests with the ten largest. There are a few counts of this clone. Its antigen is as yet unknown. The CDR3 end falls 3 residues outside the read, so it is completed with the germline J gene. The rearrangement links TRBV30 to TRBJ2-1; 9 bases fit TRBD1. The TCR was taken from a human donor with common variable immunodeficiency. The specimen sequenced was peripheral blood mononuclear cells. CDR3 DNA (partial): TGTGCCTGGTGGACAGGGGTAATCAATGAG. Its translation is CAWWTGVINE. The whole CDR3 protein reads CAWWTGVINEQFF.